The clone carrying this TCR beta chain came up many times. The data belong to a study of neurological immune-mediated disorders. Germline CDR1 reads SGHRS; CDR2 reads YFSETQ. Trimming removed 3 bases at V and 0 bases at J, with 9 bases between. The CDR3 has 14 amino acids. Each CDR3 protein gets one entry after TCRdb re-called the 5' RACE reads with MiXCR. The sample has about 74,000 distinct CDR3 sequences; around 5.2% are singletons. The V and J genes are TRBV5-1 and TRBJ1-2, with D perhaps TRBD1 (6 bases). Sequencing was done on a sample of PBMCs. This receptor was taken from a man aged 18 to 29 with multiple sclerosis. CDR3: CASSSQGPNYGYTF. CDR3 coding DNA: TGCGCCAGCAGCTCCCAGGGGCCTAACTATGGCTACACCTTC.